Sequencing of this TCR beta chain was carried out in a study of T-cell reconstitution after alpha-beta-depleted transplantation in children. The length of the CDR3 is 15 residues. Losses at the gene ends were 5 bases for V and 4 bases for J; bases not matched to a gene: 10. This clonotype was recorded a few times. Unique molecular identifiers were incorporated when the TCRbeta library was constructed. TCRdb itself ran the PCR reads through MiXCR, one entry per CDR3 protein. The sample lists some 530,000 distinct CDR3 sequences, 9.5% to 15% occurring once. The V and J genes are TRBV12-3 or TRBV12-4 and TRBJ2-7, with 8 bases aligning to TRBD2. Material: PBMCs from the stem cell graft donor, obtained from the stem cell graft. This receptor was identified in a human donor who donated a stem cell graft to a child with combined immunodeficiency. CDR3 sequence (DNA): TGTGCCAGCAGTCCCGACTCGGGACTAGTATACGAGCAGTACTTC. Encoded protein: CASSPDSGLVYEQYF.